The TCR beta chain described here comes from a study of CD8 T cells in Susac syndrome. The CDR3 length is 13 residues. From germline, CDR1 is SGHKS and CDR2 YYEKEE (reference sequence). Trimming pared 8 bases from V and 0 bases from J, leaving 9 bases between. In blood CD8+ and CD4+ T cells, TCR beta underwent sequencing. The multiple sclerosis controls comprised treatment-naive patients whose relapsing-remitting disease was stable or active. Negative magnetic isolation gave CD8+ and CD4+ cells; FACS enriched CD8+ TEMRA. With random hexamers, about 0.45 to 1 ug RNA was reverse transcribed. TCR beta CDR3 was amplified by immunoSEQ multiplex PCR. This amplification extended across 54 Vbeta and 13 Jbeta segments. From the immunoSEQ multiplex PCR reads, TCRdb called clonotypes with MiXCR, one entry per CDR3 protein. Of more than 90,000 distinct CDR3 sequences listed, roughly 93% are singletons.

This clonotype was sampled from a human donor with multiple sclerosis. Sequenced material: CD4+ T cells from PBMCs. This rearrangement joins TRBV5-5 to TRBJ2-1; the D is unclear. The CDR3 DNA sequence: TGTGCCAGTGGAGAGGACTCCTACAATGAGCAGTTCTTC. It encodes CASGEDSYNEQFF.